This T cell receptor beta chain was sequenced in a study of cytomegalovirus exposure and HLA in healthy donors. Study conclusions and caveats: Researchers reportedly found TCR beta sequences accurately predicted most subjects' HLA-A and HLA-B alleles.

About this clone itself: The antigen remains unidentified.

Trimming took 0 bases from V and 2 from J; bases not matched to a gene: 2. This CDR3 region has 15 residues. Germline loops: CDR1 MGHDK, CDR2 SYGVNS. The PCR made use of 60 Vbeta and 13 Jbeta primers. Profiling relied on immunoSEQ multiplex PCR, and the TCRdb table lists in-frame clones only, not all of them. The data contain about 150,000 clones, under 75% of them singletons. Sequences were obtained from PBMCs. The J gene is TRBJ2-3, the V gene TRBV25-1, with 7 bases matching TRBD2. The clonotype originates from a woman between 40 and 50 years old in good health and CMV-seronegative. CDR3 coding DNA: TGTGCCAGCAGTGAATACGGGGGGAACACAGATACGCAGTATTTT. This gives the protein CASSEYGGNTDTQYF.